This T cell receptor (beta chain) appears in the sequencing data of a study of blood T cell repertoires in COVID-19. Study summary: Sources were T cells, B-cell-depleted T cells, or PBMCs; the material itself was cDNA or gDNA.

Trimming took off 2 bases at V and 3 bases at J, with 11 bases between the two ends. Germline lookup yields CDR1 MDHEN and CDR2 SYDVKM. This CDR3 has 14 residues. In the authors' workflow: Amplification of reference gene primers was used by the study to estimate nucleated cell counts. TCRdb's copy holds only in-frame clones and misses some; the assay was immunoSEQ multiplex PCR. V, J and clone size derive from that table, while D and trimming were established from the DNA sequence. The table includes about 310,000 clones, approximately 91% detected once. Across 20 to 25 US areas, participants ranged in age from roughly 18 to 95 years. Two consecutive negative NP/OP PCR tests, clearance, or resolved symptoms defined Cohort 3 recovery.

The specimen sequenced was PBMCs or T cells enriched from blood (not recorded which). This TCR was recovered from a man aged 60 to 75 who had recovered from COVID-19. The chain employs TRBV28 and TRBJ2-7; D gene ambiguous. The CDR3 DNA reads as TGTGCCAGCAGTTTACTATCCGTAGACTACGAGCAGTACTTC. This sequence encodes CASSLLSVDYEQYF.